This T cell receptor beta chain emerged from a study of T cells in Graves' hyperthyroidism and ophthalmopathy. TCR beta CDR3 region amplification was performed from RNA transcripts. In the first-round RT-PCR of the TCR CDR3, the HTBI primer set was used. TCRdb called the multiplex PCR reads again in MiXCR, with one record for every CDR3 protein. The sample consists of around 390,000 distinct CDR3 sequences, around 15% of them appearing once. The CDR3 spans 18 residues. V lost 3 bases, J lost 7 bases, and 18 bases stayed unmatched. Germline V gene sequence: CDR1 MNHNS, CDR2 SASEGT. The TCR sequence derives from a woman younger than 45 with Graves' ophthalmopathy. Sequencing was done on a sample of blood. The rearrangement uses TRBV6-1 and TRBJ1-5, with 7 positions matching TRBD1. The CDR3 region is CASSDNPKDRPYNQPQHF. The CDR3 DNA reads as TGTGCCAGCAGTGATAACCCCAAGGACAGGCCCTACAACCAGCCCCAGCATTTT.